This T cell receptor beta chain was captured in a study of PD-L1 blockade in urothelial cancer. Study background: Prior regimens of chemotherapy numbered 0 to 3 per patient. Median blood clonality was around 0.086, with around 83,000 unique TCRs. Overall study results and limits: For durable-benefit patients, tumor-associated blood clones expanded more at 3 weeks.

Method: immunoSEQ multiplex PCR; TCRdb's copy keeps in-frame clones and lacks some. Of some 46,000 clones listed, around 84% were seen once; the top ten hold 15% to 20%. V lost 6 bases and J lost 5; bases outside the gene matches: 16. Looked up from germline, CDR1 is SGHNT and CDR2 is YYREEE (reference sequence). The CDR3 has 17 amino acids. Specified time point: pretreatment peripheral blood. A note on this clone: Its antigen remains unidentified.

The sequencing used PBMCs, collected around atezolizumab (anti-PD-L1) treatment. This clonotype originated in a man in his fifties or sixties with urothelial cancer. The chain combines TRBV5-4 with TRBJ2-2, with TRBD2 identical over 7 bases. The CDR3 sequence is CASTKDGAGATTGELFF. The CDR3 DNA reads TGTGCCAGCACGAAAGATGGTGCGGGAGCCACTACCGGGGAGCTGTTTTTT. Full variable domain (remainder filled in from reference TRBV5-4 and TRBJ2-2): ETGVTQSPTHLIKTRGQQVTLRCSSQSGHNTVSWYQQALGQGPQFIFQYYREEENGRGNFPPRFSGLQFPNYSSELNVNALELDDSALYLCASTKDGAGATTGELFFGEGSRLTVL.